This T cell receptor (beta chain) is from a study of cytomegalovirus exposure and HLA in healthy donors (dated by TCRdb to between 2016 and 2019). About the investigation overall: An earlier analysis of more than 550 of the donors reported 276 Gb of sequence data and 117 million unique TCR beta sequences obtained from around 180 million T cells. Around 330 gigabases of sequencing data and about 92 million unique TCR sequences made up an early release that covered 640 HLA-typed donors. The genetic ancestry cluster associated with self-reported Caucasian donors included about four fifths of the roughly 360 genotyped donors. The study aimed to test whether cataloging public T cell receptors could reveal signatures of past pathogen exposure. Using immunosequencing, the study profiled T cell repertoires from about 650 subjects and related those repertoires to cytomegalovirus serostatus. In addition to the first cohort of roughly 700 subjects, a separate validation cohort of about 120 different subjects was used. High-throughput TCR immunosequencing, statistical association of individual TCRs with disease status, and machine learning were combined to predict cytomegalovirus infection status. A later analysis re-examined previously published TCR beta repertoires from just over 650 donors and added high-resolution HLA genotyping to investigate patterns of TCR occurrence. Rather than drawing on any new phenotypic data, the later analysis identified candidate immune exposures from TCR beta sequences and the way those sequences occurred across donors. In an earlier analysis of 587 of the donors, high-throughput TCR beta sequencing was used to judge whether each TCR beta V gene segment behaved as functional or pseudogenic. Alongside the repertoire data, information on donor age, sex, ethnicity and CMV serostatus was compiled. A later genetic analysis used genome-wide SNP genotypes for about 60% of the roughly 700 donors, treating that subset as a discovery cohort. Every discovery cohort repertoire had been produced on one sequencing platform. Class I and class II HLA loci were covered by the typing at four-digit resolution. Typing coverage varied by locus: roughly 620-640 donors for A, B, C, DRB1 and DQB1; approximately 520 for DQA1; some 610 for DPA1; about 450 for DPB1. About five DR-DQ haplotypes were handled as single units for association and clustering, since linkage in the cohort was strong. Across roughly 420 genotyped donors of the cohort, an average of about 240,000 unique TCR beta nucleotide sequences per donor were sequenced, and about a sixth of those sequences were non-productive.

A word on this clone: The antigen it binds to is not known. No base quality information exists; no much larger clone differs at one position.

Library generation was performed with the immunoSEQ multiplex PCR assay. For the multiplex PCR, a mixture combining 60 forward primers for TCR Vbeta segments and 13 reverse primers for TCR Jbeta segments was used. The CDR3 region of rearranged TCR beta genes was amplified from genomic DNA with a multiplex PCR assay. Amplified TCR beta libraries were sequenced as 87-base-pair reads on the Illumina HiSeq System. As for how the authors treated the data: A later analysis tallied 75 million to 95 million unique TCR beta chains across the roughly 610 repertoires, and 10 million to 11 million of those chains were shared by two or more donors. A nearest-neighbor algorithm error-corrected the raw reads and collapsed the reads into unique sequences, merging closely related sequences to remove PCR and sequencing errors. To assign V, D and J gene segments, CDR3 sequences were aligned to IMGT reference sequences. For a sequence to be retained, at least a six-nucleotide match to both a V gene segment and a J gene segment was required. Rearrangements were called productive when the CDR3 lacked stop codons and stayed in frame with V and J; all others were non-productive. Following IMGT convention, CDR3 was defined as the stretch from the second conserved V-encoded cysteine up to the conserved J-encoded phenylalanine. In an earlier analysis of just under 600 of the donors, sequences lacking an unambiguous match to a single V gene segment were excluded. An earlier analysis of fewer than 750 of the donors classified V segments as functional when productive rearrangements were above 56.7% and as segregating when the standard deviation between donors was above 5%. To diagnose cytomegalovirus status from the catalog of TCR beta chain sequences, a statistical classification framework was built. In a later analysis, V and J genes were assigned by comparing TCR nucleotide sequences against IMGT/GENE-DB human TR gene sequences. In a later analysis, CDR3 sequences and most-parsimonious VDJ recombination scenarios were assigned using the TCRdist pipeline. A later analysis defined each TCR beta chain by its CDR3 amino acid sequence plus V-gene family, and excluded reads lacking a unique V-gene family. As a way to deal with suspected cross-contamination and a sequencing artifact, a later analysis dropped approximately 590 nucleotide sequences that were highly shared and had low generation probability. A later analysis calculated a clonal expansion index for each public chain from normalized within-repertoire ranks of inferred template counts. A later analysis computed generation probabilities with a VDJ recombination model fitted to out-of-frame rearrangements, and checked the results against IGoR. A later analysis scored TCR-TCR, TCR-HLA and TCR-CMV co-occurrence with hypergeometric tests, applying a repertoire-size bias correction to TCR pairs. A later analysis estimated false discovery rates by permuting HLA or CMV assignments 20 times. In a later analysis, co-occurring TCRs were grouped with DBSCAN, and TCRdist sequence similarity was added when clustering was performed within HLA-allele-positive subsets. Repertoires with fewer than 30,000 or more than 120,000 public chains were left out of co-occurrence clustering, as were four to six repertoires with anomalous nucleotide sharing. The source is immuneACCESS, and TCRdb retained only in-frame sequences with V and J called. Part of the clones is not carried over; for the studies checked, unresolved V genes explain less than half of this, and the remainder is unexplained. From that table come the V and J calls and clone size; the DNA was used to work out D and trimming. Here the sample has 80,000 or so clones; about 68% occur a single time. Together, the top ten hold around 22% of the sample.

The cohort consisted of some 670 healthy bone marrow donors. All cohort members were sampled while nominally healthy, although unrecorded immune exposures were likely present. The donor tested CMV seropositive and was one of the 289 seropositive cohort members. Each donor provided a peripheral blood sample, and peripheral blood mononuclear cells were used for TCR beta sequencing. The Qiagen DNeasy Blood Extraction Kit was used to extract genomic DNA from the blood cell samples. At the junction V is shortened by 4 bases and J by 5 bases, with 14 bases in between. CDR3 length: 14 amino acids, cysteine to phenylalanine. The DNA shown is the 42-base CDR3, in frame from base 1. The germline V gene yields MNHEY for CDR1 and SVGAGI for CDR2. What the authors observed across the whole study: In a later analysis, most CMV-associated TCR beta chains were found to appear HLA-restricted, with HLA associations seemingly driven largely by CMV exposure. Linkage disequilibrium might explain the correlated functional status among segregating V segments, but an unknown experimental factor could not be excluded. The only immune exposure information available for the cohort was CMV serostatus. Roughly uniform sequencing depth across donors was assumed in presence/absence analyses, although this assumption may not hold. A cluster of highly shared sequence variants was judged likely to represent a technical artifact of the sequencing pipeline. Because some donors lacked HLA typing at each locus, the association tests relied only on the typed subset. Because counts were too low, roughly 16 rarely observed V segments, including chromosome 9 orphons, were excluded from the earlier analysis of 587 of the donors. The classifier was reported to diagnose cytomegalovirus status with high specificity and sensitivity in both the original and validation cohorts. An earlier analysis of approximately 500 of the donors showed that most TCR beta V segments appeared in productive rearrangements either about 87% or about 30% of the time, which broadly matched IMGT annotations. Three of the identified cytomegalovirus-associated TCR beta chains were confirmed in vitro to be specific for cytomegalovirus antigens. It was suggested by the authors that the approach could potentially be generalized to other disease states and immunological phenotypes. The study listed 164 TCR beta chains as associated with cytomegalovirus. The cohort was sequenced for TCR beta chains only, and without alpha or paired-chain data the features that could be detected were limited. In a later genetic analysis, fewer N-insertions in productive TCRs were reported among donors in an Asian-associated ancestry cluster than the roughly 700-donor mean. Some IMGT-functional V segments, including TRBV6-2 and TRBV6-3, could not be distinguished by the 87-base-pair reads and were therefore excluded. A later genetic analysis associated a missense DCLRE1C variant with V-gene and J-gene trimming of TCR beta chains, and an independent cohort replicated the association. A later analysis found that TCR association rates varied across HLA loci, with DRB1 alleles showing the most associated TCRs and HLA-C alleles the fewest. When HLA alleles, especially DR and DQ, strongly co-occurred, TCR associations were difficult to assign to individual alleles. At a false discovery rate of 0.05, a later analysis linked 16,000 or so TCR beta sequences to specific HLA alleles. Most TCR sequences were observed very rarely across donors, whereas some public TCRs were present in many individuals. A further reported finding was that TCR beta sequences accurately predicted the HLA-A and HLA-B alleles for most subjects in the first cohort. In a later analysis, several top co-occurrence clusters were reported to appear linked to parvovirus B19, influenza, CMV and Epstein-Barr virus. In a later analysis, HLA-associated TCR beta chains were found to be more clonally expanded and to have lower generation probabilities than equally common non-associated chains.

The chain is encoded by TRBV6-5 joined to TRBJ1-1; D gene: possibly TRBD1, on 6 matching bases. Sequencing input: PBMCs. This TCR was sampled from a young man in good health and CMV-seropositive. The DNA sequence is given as TGTGCCAGCAGTTCGCGGGGGCGCGGGACTGAAGCTTTCTTT. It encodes CASSSRGRGTEAFF.